These 5 T cell receptor beta chains share one sample of origin, sequenced in a study of shared clonotypes between healthy human individuals. Here immunoSEQ multiplex PCR was the method, and the copy in TCRdb shows in-frame clones only, minus some. The top ten clones hold over 0.1% of a sample with 2 million to 2.5 million clones, approximately 94% of them seen once. Sequencing was performed on naive CD4+ T cells sorted from blood. Subset specified: CD45RA+ positively selected. The receptors originated from a man between 18 and 35 years old in good health.

Concerning this clone: Other DNA sequences in this specimen translate into the identical CDR3. V is TRBV29-1 and J is TRBJ2-7, with unresolved D. Germline loops: CDR1 SQVTM, CDR2 ANQGSEA. The CDR3 runs to 11 residues. Between the trimmed V and J ends, which lost 1 base and 1 base, there was a span of 2 bases. CDR3 nucleotides: TGCAGCGTTGAAGCGTCCTACGAGCAGTACTTC. Protein sequence: CSVEASYEQYF.

The chain recombines TRBV6-1 with TRBJ1-1, with TRBD1 matching over 10 bases. This CDR3 spans 12 amino acids. V shed 6 bases and J 10 bases; nucleotides not matched to a gene: 5. The germline gives CDR1 MNHNS, CDR2 SASEGT. The DNA of the CDR3 is TGTGCCAGCAGACGACAGGGGGCAGGAGCTTTCTTT. Protein: CASRRQGAGAFF.

The chain joins TRBV5-1 to TRBJ2-1; the D is unclear. The CDR3 sequence is 14 residues long. V was shortened by 4 bases and J by 4 bases, with 12 bases between the two germline ends. CDR1 is SGHRS, CDR2 YFSETQ, per germline. The CDR3 coding sequence is TGCGCCAGCAGCAGCCCCTACCAATACAATGAGCAGTTCTTC. Residues: CASSSPYQYNEQFF.

This CDR3 is CASSLEGSPWSNQPQHF. The CDR3 region has the DNA TGCGCCAGCAGCTTGGAGGGCAGCCCGTGGAGCAATCAGCCCCAGCATTTT. The chain combines TRBV5-1 with TRBJ1-5; D is undetermined. Germline loops: CDR1 SGHRS, CDR2 YFSETQ. V lost 0 bases, J lost 1 base, and 14 bases lay in between. This CDR3 has 17 residues. Drawing the rest from reference TRBV5-1 and TRBJ1-5, the complete variable domain is KAGVTQTPRYLIKTRGQQVTLSCSPISGHRSVSWYQQTPGQGLQFLFEYFSETQRNKGNFPGRFSGRQFSNSRSEMNVSTLELGDSALYLCASSLEGSPWSNQPQHFGDGTRLSIL.

This clone was detected a few times. The identical CDR3 is also encoded by other nucleotide sequences in the sample. The genes are TRBV30 and TRBJ1-2; D might be TRBD1 (5 bases). The V end was cut by 0 bases, the J end by 3 bases, with 5 bases between. The CDR3 spans 12 residues. Germline lookup yields CDR1 GTSNPN and CDR2 SVGIG (reference sequence). For the CDR3, the DNA is TGTGCCTGGAGTGTACAGGACTATGGCTACACCTTC. Protein: CAWSVQDYGYTF.